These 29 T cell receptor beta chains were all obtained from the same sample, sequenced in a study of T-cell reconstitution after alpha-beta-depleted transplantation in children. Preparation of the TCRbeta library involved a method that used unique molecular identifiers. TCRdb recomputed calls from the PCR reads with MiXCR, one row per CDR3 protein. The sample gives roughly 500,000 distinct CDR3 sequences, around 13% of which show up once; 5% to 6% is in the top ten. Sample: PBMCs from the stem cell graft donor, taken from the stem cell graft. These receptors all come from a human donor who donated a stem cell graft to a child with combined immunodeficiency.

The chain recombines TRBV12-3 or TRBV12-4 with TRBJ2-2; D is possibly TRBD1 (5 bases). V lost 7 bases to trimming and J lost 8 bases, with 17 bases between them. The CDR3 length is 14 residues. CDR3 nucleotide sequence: TGTGCCAGCACCTTCCCTGGGGCGCCTGGGGAGCTGTTTTTT. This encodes CASTFPGAPGELFF.

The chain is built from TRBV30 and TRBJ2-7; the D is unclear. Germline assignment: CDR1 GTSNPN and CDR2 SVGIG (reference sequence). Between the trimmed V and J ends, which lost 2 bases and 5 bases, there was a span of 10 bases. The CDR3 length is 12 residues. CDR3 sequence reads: CAWSSDQDEQYF. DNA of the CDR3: TGTGCCTGGAGTTCTGACCAGGACGAGCAGTACTTC.

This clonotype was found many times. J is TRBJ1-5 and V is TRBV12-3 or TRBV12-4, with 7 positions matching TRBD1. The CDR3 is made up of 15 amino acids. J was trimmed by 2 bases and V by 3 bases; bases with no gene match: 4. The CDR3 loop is CASSFGGGGNQPQHF. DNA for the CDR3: TGTGCCAGCAGTTTTGGAGGGGGCGGCAATCAGCCCCAGCATTTT.

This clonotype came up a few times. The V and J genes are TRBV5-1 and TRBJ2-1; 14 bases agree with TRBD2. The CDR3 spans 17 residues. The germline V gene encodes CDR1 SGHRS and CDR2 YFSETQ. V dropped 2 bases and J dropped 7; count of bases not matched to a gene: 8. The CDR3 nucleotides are TGCGCCAGCAGCTTAGGACTAGCGGGAGGCAAGGTGAATGAGCAGTTCTTC. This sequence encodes CASSLGLAGGKVNEQFF.

CDR3 residues: CASGPGGGYGYTF. The CDR3 coding sequence is TGTGCCAGTGGCCCAGGGGGCGGCTATGGCTACACCTTC. The chain carries TRBV19 and TRBJ1-2; 8 bases agree with TRBD1. Trimming removed 8 bases from V and 4 bases from J; junction bases left unmatched: 6. This CDR3 spans 13 amino acids. Germline CDR1 reads LNHDA; CDR2 reads SQIVND (reference sequence).

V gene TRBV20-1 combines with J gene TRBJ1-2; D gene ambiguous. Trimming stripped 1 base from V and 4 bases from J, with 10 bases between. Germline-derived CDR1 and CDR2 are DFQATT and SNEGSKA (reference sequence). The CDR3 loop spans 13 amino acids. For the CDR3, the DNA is TGCAGTGCTAGAGGGGGTCCCTTCTATGGCTACACCTTC. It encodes CSARGGPFYGYTF.

The CDR3 reads CASSLQGARTGELFF. The CDR3 region has the DNA TGTGCCAGCAGCCTACAGGGGGCGCGGACCGGGGAGCTGTTTTTT. The rearrangement links TRBV5-4 to TRBJ2-2, with 9 bases that match TRBD1. J gave up 5 bases and V 4 bases, and 6 bases lay outside the gene matches. CDR3 size: 15 residues. Germline V gives CDR1 SGHNT, CDR2 YYREEE (reference sequence).

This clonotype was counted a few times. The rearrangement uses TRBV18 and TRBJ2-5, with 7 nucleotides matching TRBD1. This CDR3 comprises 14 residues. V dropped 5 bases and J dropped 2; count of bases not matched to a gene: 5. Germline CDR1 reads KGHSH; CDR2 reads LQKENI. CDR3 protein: CASSESGQQETQYF. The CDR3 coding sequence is TGTGCCAGCTCAGAGTCGGGACAGCAAGAGACCCAGTACTTC.

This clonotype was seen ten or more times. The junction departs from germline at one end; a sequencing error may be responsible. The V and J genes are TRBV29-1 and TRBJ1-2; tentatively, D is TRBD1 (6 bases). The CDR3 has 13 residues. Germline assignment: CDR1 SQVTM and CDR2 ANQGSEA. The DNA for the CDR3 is TGCAGCGTTTCAAAAGGGGGAGGTTATGACTACACCTTC. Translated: CSVSKGGGYDYTF.

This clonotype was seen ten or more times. For the CDR3, the DNA is TGCGCCAGCAGCTTGGACGGGGACTTAAACACCGGGGAGCTGTTTTTT. Encoded protein: CASSLDGDLNTGELFF. The chain links TRBV5-1 to TRBJ2-2; the D gene is possibly TRBD2 (6 bases). Trimming cost V 0 bases and J 2 bases, with 11 bases left between them. The CDR3 has 16 amino acids. The germline V gene encodes CDR1 SGHRS and CDR2 YFSETQ.

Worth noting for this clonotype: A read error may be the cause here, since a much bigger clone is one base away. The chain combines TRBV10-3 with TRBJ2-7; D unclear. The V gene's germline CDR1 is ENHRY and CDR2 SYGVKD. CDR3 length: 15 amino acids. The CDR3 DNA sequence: TGTGCCATCAGTGAGTCGACCGTCAGCTCCTGCGAGCAGTACTTC. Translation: CAISESTVSSCEQYF.

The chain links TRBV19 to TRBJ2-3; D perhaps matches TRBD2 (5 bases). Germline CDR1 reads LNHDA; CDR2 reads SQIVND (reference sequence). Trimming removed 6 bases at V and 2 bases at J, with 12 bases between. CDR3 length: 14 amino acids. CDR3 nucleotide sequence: TGTGCCAGTAGCACCGAGCGGATCACAGATACGCAGTATTTT. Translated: CASSTERITDTQYF. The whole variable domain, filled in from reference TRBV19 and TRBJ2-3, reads DGGITQSPKYLFRKEGQNVTLSCEQNLNHDAMYWYRQDPGQGLRLIYYSQIVNDFQKGDIAEGYSVSREKKESFPLTVTSAQKNPTAFYLCASSTERITDTQYFGPGTRLTVL.

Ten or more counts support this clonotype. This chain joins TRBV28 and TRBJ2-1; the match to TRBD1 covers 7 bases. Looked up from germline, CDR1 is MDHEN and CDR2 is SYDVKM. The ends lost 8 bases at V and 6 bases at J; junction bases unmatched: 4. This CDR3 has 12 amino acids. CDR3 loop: CASRDSLNEQFF. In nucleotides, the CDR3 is TGTGCCAGCCGGGACAGTCTCAATGAGCAGTTCTTC.

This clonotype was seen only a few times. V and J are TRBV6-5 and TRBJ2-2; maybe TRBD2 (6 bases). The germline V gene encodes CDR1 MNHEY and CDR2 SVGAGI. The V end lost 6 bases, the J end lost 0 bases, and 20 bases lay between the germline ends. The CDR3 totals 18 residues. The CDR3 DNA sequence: TGTGCCAGCAGCCCTCGACCCACTAGCAGTTCGAACACCGGGGAGCTGTTTTTT. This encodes CASSPRPTSSSNTGELFF.

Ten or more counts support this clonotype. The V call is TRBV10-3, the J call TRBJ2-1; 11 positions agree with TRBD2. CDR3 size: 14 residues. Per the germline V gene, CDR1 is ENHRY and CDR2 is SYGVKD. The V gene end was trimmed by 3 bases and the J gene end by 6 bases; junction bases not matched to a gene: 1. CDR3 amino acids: CAISELAGVNEQFF. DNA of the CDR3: TGTGCCATCAGTGAACTAGCGGGAGTCAATGAGCAGTTCTTC.

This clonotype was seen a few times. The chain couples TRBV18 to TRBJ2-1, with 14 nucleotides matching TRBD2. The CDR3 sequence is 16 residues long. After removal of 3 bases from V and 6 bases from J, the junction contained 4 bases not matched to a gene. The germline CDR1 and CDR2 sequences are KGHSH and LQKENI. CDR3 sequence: CASSPTSGGAFNEQFF. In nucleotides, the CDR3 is TGTGCCAGCTCACCGACTAGCGGGGGGGCATTCAATGAGCAGTTCTTC.

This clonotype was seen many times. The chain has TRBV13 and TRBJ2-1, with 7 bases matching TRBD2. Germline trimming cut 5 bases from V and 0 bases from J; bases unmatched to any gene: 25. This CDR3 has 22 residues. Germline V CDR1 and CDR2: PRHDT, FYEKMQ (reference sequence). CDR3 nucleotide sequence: TGTGCCAGCAGCAGTAGGAGGGCTAGCGGAACTGGAGAGATCAGCTCCTACAATGAGCAGTTCTTC. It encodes CASSSRRASGTGEISSYNEQFF.

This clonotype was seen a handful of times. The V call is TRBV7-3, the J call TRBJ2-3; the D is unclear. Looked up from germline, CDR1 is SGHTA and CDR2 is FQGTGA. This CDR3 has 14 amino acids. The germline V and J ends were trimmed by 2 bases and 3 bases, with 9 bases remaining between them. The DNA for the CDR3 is TGTGCCAGCAGCTTAGAGCATAGGACAGATACGCAGTATTTT. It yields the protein CASSLEHRTDTQYF.

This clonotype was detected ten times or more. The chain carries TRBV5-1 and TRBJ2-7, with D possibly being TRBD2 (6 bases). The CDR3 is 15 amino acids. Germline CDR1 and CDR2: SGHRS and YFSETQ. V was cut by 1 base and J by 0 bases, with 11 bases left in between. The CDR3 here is CASSLQAGSSYEQYF. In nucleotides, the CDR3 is TGCGCCAGCAGCTTGCAAGCGGGCAGCTCCTACGAGCAGTACTTC.

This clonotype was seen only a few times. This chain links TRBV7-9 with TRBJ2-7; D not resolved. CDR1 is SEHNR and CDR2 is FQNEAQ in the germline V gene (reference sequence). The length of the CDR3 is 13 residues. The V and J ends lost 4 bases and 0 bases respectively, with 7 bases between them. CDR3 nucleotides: TGTGCCAGCAGCTCAGCGATCTCCTACGAGCAGTACTTC. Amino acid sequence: CASSSAISYEQYF. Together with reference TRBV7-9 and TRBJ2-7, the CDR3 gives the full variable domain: DTGVSQNPRHKITKRGQNVTFRCDPISEHNRLYWYRQTLGQGPEFLTYFQNEAQLEKSRLLSDRFSAERPKGSFSTLEIQRTEQGDSAMYLCASSSAISYEQYFGPGTRLTVT.

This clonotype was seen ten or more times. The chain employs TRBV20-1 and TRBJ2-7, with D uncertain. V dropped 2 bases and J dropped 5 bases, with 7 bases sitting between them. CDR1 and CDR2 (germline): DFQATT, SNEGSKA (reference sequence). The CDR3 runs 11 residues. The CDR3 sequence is CSARKVNEQYF. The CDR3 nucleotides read TGCAGTGCTAGAAAGGTTAACGAGCAGTACTTC.

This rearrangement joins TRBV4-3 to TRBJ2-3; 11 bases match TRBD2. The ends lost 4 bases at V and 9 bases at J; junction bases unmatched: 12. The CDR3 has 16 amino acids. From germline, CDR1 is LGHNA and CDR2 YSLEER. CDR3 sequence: CASSRFLAGGRGTQYF. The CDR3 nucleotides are TGCGCCAGCAGCCGCTTCTTAGCGGGGGGGAGAGGAACGCAGTATTTT.

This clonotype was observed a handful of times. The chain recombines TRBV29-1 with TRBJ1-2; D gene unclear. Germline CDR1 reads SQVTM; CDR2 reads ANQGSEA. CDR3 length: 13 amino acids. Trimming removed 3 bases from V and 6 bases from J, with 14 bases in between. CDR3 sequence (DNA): TGCAGCGTTGATGTGGCGGGATCGAATGGCTACACCTTC. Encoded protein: CSVDVAGSNGYTF.

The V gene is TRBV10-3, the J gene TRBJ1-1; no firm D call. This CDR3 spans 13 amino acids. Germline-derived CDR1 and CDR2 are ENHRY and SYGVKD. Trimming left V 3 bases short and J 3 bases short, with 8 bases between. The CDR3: CAISDIADTEAFF. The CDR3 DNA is TGTGCCATCAGTGATATTGCGGACACTGAAGCTTTCTTT.

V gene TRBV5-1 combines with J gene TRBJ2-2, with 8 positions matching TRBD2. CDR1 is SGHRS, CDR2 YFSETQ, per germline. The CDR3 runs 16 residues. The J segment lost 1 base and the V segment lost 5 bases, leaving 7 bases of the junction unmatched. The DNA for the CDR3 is TGCGCCAGCAGTCCTCGGACTAGCAGGAACACCGGGGAGCTGTTTTTT. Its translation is CASSPRTSRNTGELFF.

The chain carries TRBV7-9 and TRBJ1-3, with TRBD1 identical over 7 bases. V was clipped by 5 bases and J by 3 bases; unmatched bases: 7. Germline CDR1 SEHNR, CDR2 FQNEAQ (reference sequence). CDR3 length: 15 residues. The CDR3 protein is CASSGNDRVGNTIYF. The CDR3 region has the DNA TGTGCCAGCAGCGGCAACGACAGGGTTGGAAACACCATATATTTT.

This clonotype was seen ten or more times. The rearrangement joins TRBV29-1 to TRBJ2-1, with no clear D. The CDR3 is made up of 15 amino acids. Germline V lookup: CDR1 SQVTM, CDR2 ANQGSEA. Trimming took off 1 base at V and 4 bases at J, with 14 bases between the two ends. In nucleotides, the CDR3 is TGCAGCGTTGAAGGCGGAGAGCTCCTTTACAATGAGCAGTTCTTC. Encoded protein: CSVEGGELLYNEQFF.

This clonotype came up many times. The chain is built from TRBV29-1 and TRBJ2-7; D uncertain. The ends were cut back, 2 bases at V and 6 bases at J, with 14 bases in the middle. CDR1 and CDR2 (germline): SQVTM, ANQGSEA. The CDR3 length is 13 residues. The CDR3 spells CSVEQDGSGEQYF. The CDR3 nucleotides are TGCAGCGTTGAACAGGACGGGTCGGGCGAGCAGTACTTC.

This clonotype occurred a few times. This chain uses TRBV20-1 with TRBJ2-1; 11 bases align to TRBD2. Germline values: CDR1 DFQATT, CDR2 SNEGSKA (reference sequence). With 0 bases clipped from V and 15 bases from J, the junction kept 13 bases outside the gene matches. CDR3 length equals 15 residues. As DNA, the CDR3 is TGCAGTGCTAGAGATCAGCGGACTAGCGGGTTAGATGGGTTCTTC. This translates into CSARDQRTSGLDGFF.